The 23 T cell receptor beta chains in this list originate from one sample, sequenced in a study of T cells in Graves' hyperthyroidism and ophthalmopathy. Amplified regions were TCR beta CDR3 sequences from RNA transcripts. HTBI primers drove first-round RT-PCR of the TCR CDR3. In TCRdb, the multiplex PCR reads were re-called with MiXCR into one record per CDR3 protein. The data hold about 400,000 distinct CDR3 sequences, with around 14% observed a single time. Sequenced material: blood. All receptors derive from a young woman with Graves' hyperthyroidism.

The sample holds many counts of this clonotype. The rearrangement uses TRBV7-2 and TRBJ2-7, with 12 bases fitting TRBD2. Unmatched junction bases numbered 13, after V lost 5 bases and J lost 5 bases. The germline V gene encodes CDR1 SGHTA and CDR2 FQGNSA. The CDR3 loop spans 17 amino acids. The DNA of the CDR3 is TGTGCCAGCAGCCGTACACCTAGCGGGAGGGTGTCCCACGAGCAGTACTTC. It specifies CASSRTPSGRVSHEQYF.

This CDR3 reads CASSSLRGPNSPLHF. The CDR3 DNA follows: TGTGCCAGCAGCTCCCTGCGGGGGCCTAATTCACCCCTCCACTTT. The genes are TRBV7-2 and TRBJ1-6, with D possibly being TRBD1 (6 bases). The CDR3 covers 15 residues. CDR1 is SGHTA, CDR2 FQGNSA, per germline. The V gene lost 4 bases and the J gene lost 6 bases, with 13 bases spanning the gap.

Comments on this clonotype: This may be a read error, as it is one base from a much larger clone. The chain combines TRBV11-2 with TRBJ2-3; D is undetermined. Trimming took 7 bases from V and 0 from J, leaving 20 bases between them. The CDR3 spans 17 residues. Germline loops: CDR1 SGHAT, CDR2 FQNNGV. The CDR3 is CASTPRCAASSTDTQYF. CDR3 sequence (DNA): TGTGCCAGCACACCGAGGTGCGCAGCCTCTAGCACAGATACGCAGTATTTT.

Worth noting for this clonotype: A read error may explain this, as a much larger clone is one base away. The CDR3 spells CASSWDIPYGYTF. CDR3 DNA sequence: TGTGCCAGCAGCTGGGACATCCCCTATGGCTACACCTTC. V is TRBV5-5 and J is TRBJ1-2; D is perhaps TRBD1 (6 bases). Germline lookup yields CDR1 SGHKS and CDR2 YYEKEE (reference sequence). The CDR3 contains 13 residues. V lost 3 bases, J lost 4 bases, and 10 bases lay in between.

This clonotype was seen ten or more times. The rearrangement joins TRBV3-1 to TRBJ2-7; maybe TRBD1 (6 bases). Trimming removed 3 bases at V and 6 bases at J, with 12 bases between. CDR1 is LGHDT and CDR2 is YNNKEL in the germline V gene (reference sequence). This CDR3 contains 13 residues. CDR3 loop: CASSQSEGGEQYF. DNA of the CDR3: TGTGCCAGCAGCCAGTCTGAAGGGGGCGAGCAGTACTTC.

This clonotype has only a few counts. This rearrangement joins TRBV5-8 to TRBJ2-3; 7 bases match TRBD2. Germline V lookup: CDR1 SGHTS, CDR2 YDEGEE. This CDR3 is 16 amino acids long. After removal of 0 bases from V and 2 bases from J, the junction contained 6 bases not matched to a gene. In DNA, the CDR3 is TGTGCCAGCAGCTTGGTTAGCGGGCGATACACAGATACGCAGTATTTT. Translated, it gives CASSLVSGRYTDTQYF.

The table lists this clonotype with a few counts. One end of the junction varies from germline; a read error may be responsible. The genes are TRBV5-6 and TRBJ2-2, with a possible D match to TRBD2 (5 bases). This CDR3 region has 15 residues. Germline CDR1 reads SGHDT; CDR2 reads YYEEEE. CDR3 DNA sequence: TGTGCCAGCAGCTCAGAGAGAAGTGTGTTCGGGGAGCTGGTTTTT. The encoded protein is CASSSERSVFGELVF.

At least ten counts were recorded for this clonotype. The chain links TRBV20-1 to TRBJ1-5; D not certain. Germline V gene sequence: CDR1 DFQATT, CDR2 SNEGSKA (reference sequence). V was cut by 7 bases and J by 4 bases, with 11 bases left in between. The CDR3 contains 12 residues. The CDR3 sequence is CSGTESNQPQHF. The CDR3 region has the DNA TGCAGTGGCACCGAGTCGAATCAGCCCCAGCATTTT.

The chain carries TRBV7-2 and TRBJ1-2; D might be TRBD1 (5 bases). Trimming stripped 1 base from V and 2 bases from J, with 8 bases between. In germline, CDR1 is SGHTA, CDR2 FQGNSA. This CDR3 is 14 amino acids long. Here the CDR3 reads CASSLEAGNYGYTF. CDR3 nucleotide sequence: TGTGCCAGCAGCTTAGAGGCAGGGAACTATGGCTACACCTTC.

There are a few counts of this clonotype. The rearrangement uses TRBV9 and TRBJ2-2, with a weak D call TRBD2 (6 bases). This CDR3 contains 16 residues. The V gene's germline CDR1 is SGDLS and CDR2 YYNGEE. Trimming shortened V by 3 bases and J by 1 base, and 13 bases separated the two germline ends. CDR3: CASSANVAENTGELFF. The CDR3, as DNA: TGTGCCAGCAGCGCCAACGTAGCGGAGAACACCGGGGAGCTGTTTTTT.

This clonotype has at least ten counts. The chain couples TRBV13 to TRBJ1-3; TRBD1 aligns across 10 bases. The germline V gene encodes CDR1 PRHDT and CDR2 FYEKMQ (reference sequence). The CDR3 runs to 16 residues. Losses at the gene ends were 5 bases for V and 0 bases for J; bases not matched to a gene: 4. The CDR3 bases are TGTGCCAGCAGCCCGGGACAGGGGAACTCTGGAAACACCATATATTTT. Translation: CASSPGQGNSGNTIYF. Full variable domain (rest looked up from reference TRBV13 and TRBJ1-3): AAGVIQSPRHLIKEKRETATLKCYPIPRHDTVYWYQQGPGQDPQFLISFYEKMQSDKGSIPDRFSAQQFSDYHSELNMSSLELGDSALYFCASSPGQGNSGNTIYFGEGSWLTVV.

The chain recombines TRBV27 with TRBJ2-4; 12 bases are a match to TRBD2. This CDR3 comprises 19 residues. From germline, CDR1 is MNHEY and CDR2 SMNVEV (reference sequence). The V gene end was trimmed by 3 bases and the J gene end by 0 bases; junction bases not matched to a gene: 9. The CDR3 nucleotides are TGTGCCAGCAGTTTTCCTAGCGGGAGGGCCGAAGGAGCCAAAAACATTCAGTACTTC. Its translation is CASSFPSGRAEGAKNIQYF.

This clonotype was detected ten times or more. The chain is built from TRBV6-5 and TRBJ1-2; D gene uncertain. Germline V gene sequence: CDR1 MNHEY, CDR2 SVGAGI. With 2 bases removed from V and 6 bases from J, the gap between germline ends came to 13 bases. The CDR3 spans 14 residues. CDR3 residues: CASSYGRAGDGYTF. CDR3 nucleotides: TGTGCCAGCAGTTACGGTCGGGCCGGAGATGGCTACACCTTC.

At least ten counts were recorded for this clonotype. V usage is TRBV28 and J usage is TRBJ2-1, with 14 bases fitting TRBD2. Per the germline V gene, CDR1 is MDHEN and CDR2 is SYDVKM. The CDR3 length is 15 residues. V was pared by 7 bases and J by 6 bases, with 5 bases of the junction left unmatched. The CDR3 loop reads CASTLGLAGVNEQFF. CDR3 coding DNA: TGTGCCAGCACCCTGGGACTAGCGGGAGTCAATGAGCAGTTCTTC.

In its sample, this clonotype was seen many times. The chain has TRBV18 and TRBJ2-3; D possibly corresponds to TRBD2 (5 bases). Per germline, CDR1 KGHSH and CDR2 LQKENI. This CDR3 is built from 14 residues. The ends were cut back, 0 bases at V and 1 base at J, with 5 bases in the middle. The CDR3 loop reads CASSPPSGTDTQYF. CDR3 DNA: TGTGCCAGCTCACCACCTAGCGGCACAGATACGCAGTATTTT.

Note on this clonotype: The junction differs from germline at one of its ends, possibly a read error. The chain combines TRBV2 with TRBJ2-5; D remains unclear. The CDR3 totals 11 residues. CDR1 and CDR2 (germline): SNHLY, FYNNEI. Here the CDR3 DNA reads TGTGCCAGCAGCCCTCAAGAGACCCATTACTTC. Amino acids: CASSPQETHYF.

This chain links TRBV7-6 with TRBJ2-1; TRBD2 matches at 7 bases. V lost 0 bases and J lost 7; bases outside the gene matches: 18. CDR3 length: 19 residues. Germline CDR1 SGHVS, CDR2 FNYEAQ. CDR3 amino acids: CASSLASGDWASGLNEQFF. The CDR3 nucleotides are TGTGCCAGCAGCTTAGCAAGTGGGGACTGGGCTAGCGGATTGAATGAGCAGTTCTTC.

V and J are TRBV7-2 and TRBJ2-7; 9 nucleotides align to TRBD2. The CDR3 is 15 amino acids. The V segment lost 4 bases and the J segment 4 bases; nucleotides outside the gene matches: 8. CDR1 and CDR2 (germline): SGHTA, FQGNSA. The CDR3 spells CASSSMTSGIYEQYF. In nucleotides, the CDR3 is TGTGCCAGCAGCTCCATGACTAGCGGAATATACGAGCAGTACTTC.

Ten or more counts support this clonotype. This chain connects TRBV20-1 to TRBJ2-7; tentative D call: TRBD2 (6 bases). CDR3 size: 14 residues. CDR1 and CDR2 from the germline V gene are DFQATT and SNEGSKA (reference sequence). Trimming pared 5 bases from V and 2 bases from J, leaving 16 bases between. CDR3 nucleotides: TGCAGTGCTTCTCCGGGTAGCGGAACCTACGAGCAGTACTTC. Its protein product is CSASPGSGTYEQYF.

Points on this clonotype: This sequence may be a read error, since a much larger clone differs from it by one base. The chain carries TRBV20-1 and TRBJ2-5; unclear D gene. The germline gives CDR1 DFQATT, CDR2 SNEGSKA (reference sequence). This CDR3 has 15 residues. The V gene lost 3 bases and the J gene lost 3 bases, with 17 bases spanning the gap. In DNA form, the CDR3 reads TGCAGTGCTAGTAATCTGCCAGCCCCTAAAGAGACCCAGTACTTC. Its translation: CSASNLPAPKETQYF.

This clonotype was detected only once. The chain recombines TRBV29-1 with TRBJ1-2, with 10 bases identical to TRBD1. The CDR3 runs 14 residues. Germline V gene sequence: CDR1 SQVTM, CDR2 ANQGSEA. V lost 6 bases to trimming and J lost 8 bases; unmatched junction nucleotides: 12. For the CDR3, the DNA is TGCAGCGTACTAACCGGGACAGGGGCAGGAGGCTACACCTTC. This sequence encodes CSVLTGTGAGGYTF. Supplemented by reference TRBV29-1 and TRBJ1-2, the full variable domain reads SAVISQKPSRDICQRGTSLTIQCQVDSQVTMMFWYRQQPGQSLTLIATANQGSEATYESGFVIDKFPISRPNLTFSTLTVSNMSPEDSSIYLCSVLTGTGAGGYTFGSGTRLTVV.

This clonotype was seen repeatedly, ten times or more. This sequence joins TRBV7-9 and TRBJ2-1, with TRBD2 matching over 9 bases. The trim removed 3 bases at V and 4 bases at J, leaving 13 bases unmatched. The CDR3 runs 18 residues. Per germline, CDR1 SEHNR and CDR2 FQNEAQ (reference sequence). CDR3 nucleotide sequence: TGTGCCAGCAGCTTGGGGACTAGCTCCACCCAGGGGTACAATGAGCAGTTCTTC. This translates into CASSLGTSSTQGYNEQFF.

The V gene is TRBV5-6, the J gene TRBJ2-7; unclear D gene. V shed 0 bases and J shed 4 bases, with 8 bases lying between them. Germline values: CDR1 SGHDT, CDR2 YYEEEE. The length of the CDR3 is 13 residues. CDR3 in amino acids: CASSLGHAYEQYF. DNA of the CDR3: TGTGCCAGCAGCTTGGGACACGCGTACGAGCAGTACTTC.